What follows is one T cell receptor beta chain and its context. Its recognized antigen is unknown. Base qualities are missing; no much larger clone stands one base away. Clipping removes 1 base from V and 4 bases from J, with 2 as the unmatched junction base count. From the germline V gene (reference sequence), CDR1 is LGHDT and CDR2 is YNNKEL. The CDR3 sequence holds 15 residues, the cysteine and phenylalanine included. The only DNA kept is the CDR3, 45 bases in frame from the first base. The sample is drawn from a study of blood T cell repertoires in COVID-19 (dated by TCRdb to 2020 to 2021). Describing the broader study: The collaborator samples originated in the United States, Italy and Spain and spanned the acute and convalescent phases of COVID-19. A freely available public database, intended as a resource for researchers studying the immune response to SARS-CoV-2, is where the repertoires were released. Nearly every sample came with metadata listing a de-identified subject ID, COVID-19 status, age in years and sex. The samples were drawn from the first 160 participants of the ongoing ImmuneRACE study and from about 1,200 subjects provided by 6 global collaborators. The material from the prospective study consisted of cDNA or gDNA derived from T cells, B-cell-depleted T cells, or PBMCs. Subjects who had been exposed to COVID-19, were actively infected with it, or had recovered from it provided the deeply sampled blood TCRbeta repertoires that made up the dataset. HLA class I and class II types, where available, came from metadata supplied by the sample provider rather than from assay-based typing. Overall study results and their limits: The quantity of clinical and demographic metadata differed by source and by participant and was supplied without curation.

TCRbeta CDR3 regions were amplified from genomic DNA using the immunoSEQ Assay, a bias-controlled multiplex PCR. The source study handled its data this way. Nucleated cell counts per sample were estimated from amplification of reference gene primers within the assay. Sequence reads were collapsed and filtered to measure the absolute abundance of every unique TCRbeta CDR3 rearrangement. For each sample, productive Simpson clonality was calculated by taking the square root of Simpson's diversity index across productive rearrangements. This is the immuneACCESS table as TCRdb keeps it, with only in-frame sequences that have V and J called. A part of the clones is gone; compared with another copy, unresolved V genes explain less than half, and the rest is unexplained. V and J calls and clone size are given by that table; D and trimming were obtained from the DNA. In all, the sample holds 150,000 to 200,000 clones, and around 75% of those were seen once. About 14% of the sample is in the top ten clones.

Collaborating institutions collected whole blood in K2EDTA tubes following their own protocols. For TCRbeta analysis, collaborators shipped samples as frozen whole blood, isolated PBMCs, or DNA extracted from either of those sample types. This clonotype originated in a woman of 80 years or more with acute or convalescent COVID-19. The sequence links TRBV3-1 (or the pseudogene TRBV3-2) to TRBJ1-5, with TRBD1 matching 9 junction bases. Sequencing was performed on peripheral blood. This receptor carries the CDR3 CASSQVTGGNQPQHF. The nucleotides read TGTGCCAGCAGCCAAGTGACAGGGGGTAATCAGCCCCAGCATTTT.